The text below deals with one T cell receptor beta chain. Other DNA sequences in this sample translate to the same CDR3. This sample is part of a study of blood T cell repertoires in COVID-19. This table comes from immunoSEQ multiplex PCR, and its TCRdb copy is limited to in-frame clones, with some not included. The table lists over 100,000 clones, 60% to 75% of them singletons. Germline CDR1 is SGDLS and CDR2 is YYNGEE. V lost 0 bases and J lost 2, with 8 bases in between. This CDR3 has 14 residues. The sample comprised peripheral blood. The chain uses TRBV9 and TRBJ1-2; tentatively, D is TRBD1 (5 bases). This sequence was found in a woman in her 70s with acute or convalescent COVID-19. Written as DNA, the CDR3 is TGTGCCAGCAGCGTAGACGGGGGGAACTATGGCTACACCTTC. It encodes CASSVDGGNYGYTF.